The clone carrying this T cell receptor beta chain was counted a few times. The sample originates from a study of shared clonotypes between healthy human individuals. About the study: The plates for each donor numbered three CD4 naive, three CD4 memory, two CD8 naive and one CD8 memory.

Some clones are missing from TCRdb's copy, which holds only in-frame ones; the method was immunoSEQ multiplex PCR. The table lists around 750,000 clones, 74% of them singletons. Every donor, a Caucasian adult, lived in Nashville, Tennessee. Germline V gene data show CDR1 as SEHNR and CDR2 as FQNEAQ (reference sequence). There are 15 residues in the CDR3. Deletions cut 1 base from V and 1 base from J, with 10 bases between. V usage is TRBV7-9 and J usage is TRBJ1-1; D not resolved. Sequencing was carried out using memory CD4+ T cells sorted from blood. As for subset: CD45RA-negative fraction. The TCR sequence derives from a woman in her 30s in good health. CDR3 region: CASSLGRGRNTEAFF. CDR3 coding DNA: TGTGCCAGCAGCTTAGGTCGAGGGCGGAACACTGAAGCTTTCTTT.